The 32 T cell receptor beta chains presented below share a single source sample, sequenced in a study of shared clonotypes between healthy human individuals. Sequencing used immunoSEQ multiplex PCR; TCRdb keeps in-frame clones, though not all of them. The sample yields roughly 2.2 million clones, just over 90% seen once. Sequencing was done on a sample of naive CD4+ T cells from PBMCs. Described subset: CD45RA+ positively selected. The receptors were sampled from a man younger than 35 in good health. Some clones in this sample may be carry-over from other donors' samples.

This chain connects TRBV18 to TRBJ1-1; the D is unclear. In germline, CDR1 is KGHSH, CDR2 LQKENI. The ends were cut back, 3 bases at V and 4 bases at J, with 12 bases in the middle. The CDR3 extends over 14 amino acids. CDR3: CASSPPSASTEAFF. The CDR3 bases are TGTGCCAGCTCACCTCCGTCGGCGAGCACTGAAGCTTTCTTT.

In DNA form, the CDR3 reads TGTGCCAGCAGCCCCGGGGGGGCAGGGGGTGAAAAACTGTTTTTT. Its translation: CASSPGGAGGEKLFF. This sequence joins TRBV7-2 and TRBJ1-4; 7 bases are a match to TRBD1. Per germline, CDR1 SGHTA and CDR2 FQGNSA. V was clipped by 5 bases and J by 7 bases; unmatched bases: 10. The CDR3 is 15 amino acids.

V gene TRBV30 combines with J gene TRBJ1-5, with D perhaps matching TRBD1 (5 bases). Germline loops: CDR1 GTSNPN, CDR2 SVGIG (reference sequence). There are 14 residues in the CDR3. Trimming removed 3 bases at V and 9 bases at J, with 18 bases between. The CDR3 loop is CAWSYGASSRPQHF. CDR3 nucleotides: TGTGCCTGGAGCTACGGGGCGTCGAGTCGGCCCCAGCATTTT.

This clone came up once. The chain couples TRBV7-9 to TRBJ2-2; weak D call: TRBD1 (6 bases). This CDR3 region has 15 residues. V shed 5 bases and J shed 3 bases, with 13 bases lying between them. Germline V gives CDR1 SEHNR, CDR2 FQNEAQ (reference sequence). The CDR3 DNA reads as TGTGCCAGCAGCCGCTGGGGGCAGGACACCGGGGAGCTGTTTTTT. Amino acids: CASSRWGQDTGELFF.

The gene calls are TRBV2 and TRBJ2-5; 9 bases line up with TRBD1. The CDR3 extends over 14 amino acids. The V gene's germline CDR1 is SNHLY and CDR2 FYNNEI. The ends lost 8 bases at V and 4 bases at J; junction bases unmatched: 8. Here the CDR3 reads CASPGLTGGETQYF. The CDR3 DNA reads TGTGCCAGCCCGGGTTTGACAGGGGGAGAGACCCAGTACTTC.

This CDR3 reads CASSRSDLRTSGYTF. In DNA form, the CDR3 reads TGTGCCAGCAGCCGATCAGATCTGAGGACATCCGGCTACACCTTC. The rearrangement uses TRBV14 and TRBJ1-2; the D gene is possibly TRBD1 (5 bases). Germline CDR1 is SGHDN and CDR2 is FVKESK. V was clipped by 4 bases and J by 8 bases, with 20 bases between them. CDR3 length: 15 residues.

This chain joins TRBV6-6 and TRBJ2-3, with D possibly being TRBD2 (5 bases). Trimming pared 7 bases from V and 2 bases from J, leaving 16 bases between. Germline V gives CDR1 MNHNY, CDR2 SVGAGI (reference sequence). This CDR3 region has 15 residues. In nucleotides, the CDR3 is TGTGCCAGCACCCGCCGAGCGGAGGTCACAGATACGCAGTATTTT. Amino acids: CASTRRAEVTDTQYF.

The V call is TRBV7-9, the J call TRBJ2-7; TRBD1 aligns across 8 bases. The CDR3 is 16 amino acids. Germline V gene sequence: CDR1 SEHNR, CDR2 FQNEAQ (reference sequence). The V gene end was trimmed by 5 bases and the J gene end by 0 bases; junction bases not matched to a gene: 9. This CDR3 reads CASSRGQELGSYEQYF. CDR3 coding DNA: TGTGCCAGCAGCCGGGGACAGGAGTTGGGCTCCTACGAGCAGTACTTC.

As to this clone: The sample carries other DNA sequences with the same CDR3. The rearrangement uses TRBV9 and TRBJ2-2, with D possibly being TRBD1 (6 bases). This CDR3 comprises 15 residues. Germline-derived CDR1 and CDR2 are SGDLS and YYNGEE. The V end lost 0 bases, the J end lost 0 bases, and 6 bases lay between the germline ends. The CDR3 DNA reads as TGTGCCAGCAGCGTAGCAGGGGCGAACACCGGGGAGCTGTTTTTT. Translating it yields CASSVAGANTGELFF.

This clone was found once. The J gene is TRBJ2-5, the V gene TRBV7-6; 8 nucleotides match TRBD1. The J segment lost 1 base and the V segment lost 5 bases, leaving 15 bases of the junction unmatched. This CDR3 has 18 amino acids. Germline V gene data show CDR1 as SGHVS and CDR2 as FNYEAQ. CDR3 nucleotides: TGTGCCAGCAGCCGCCGATTCAGGGGGCCGGATCTCCAAGAGACCCAGTACTTC. It specifies CASSRRFRGPDLQETQYF.

With regard to this clone: Other DNA sequences within the sample encode an identical CDR3. V and J are TRBV9 and TRBJ1-1, with TRBD1 matching 8 bases. The CDR3 is 15 amino acids. Germline trimming cut 2 bases from V and 2 bases from J; bases unmatched to any gene: 5. Germline-derived CDR1 and CDR2 are SGDLS and YYNGEE. CDR3 nucleotide sequence: TGTGCCAGCAGCGTTCTTGGACAGGGAAACACTGAAGCTTTCTTT. It codes for CASSVLGQGNTEAFF.

The rearrangement links TRBV30 to TRBJ2-1; TRBD2 might be the D (5 bases). There are 14 residues in the CDR3. Per the germline V gene, CDR1 is GTSNPN and CDR2 is SVGIG (reference sequence). Trimming took off 3 bases at V and 1 base at J, with 10 bases between the two ends. The CDR3 spells CAWSEGGSYNEQFF. CDR3 DNA sequence: TGTGCCTGGAGCGAAGGCGGGTCCTACAATGAGCAGTTCTTC.

V usage is TRBV7-2 and J usage is TRBJ2-7; possibly TRBD1 for D (5 bases). Germline CDR1 and CDR2: SGHTA and FQGNSA. The CDR3 covers 15 residues. Trimming removed 2 bases at V and 4 bases at J, with 15 bases between. The DNA for the CDR3 is TGTGCCAGCAGCTTAAGCGTGGCGCCAGGGTACGAGCAGTACTTC. Translating it yields CASSLSVAPGYEQYF.

The V and J genes are TRBV7-3 and TRBJ1-6; 7 positions match TRBD1. Trimming removed 5 bases from V and 11 bases from J; junction bases left unmatched: 6. Per the germline V gene, CDR1 is SGHTA and CDR2 is FQGTGA. This CDR3 comprises 13 residues. Written as DNA, the CDR3 is TGTGCCAGCAGCATCAGACAGGGAACACCCCTCCACTTT. This codes for CASSIRQGTPLHF.

CDR3 protein: CASSVGLAGGFGETQYF. CDR3 in DNA: TGTGCCAGCAGCGTAGGTTTAGCGGGAGGCTTCGGGGAGACCCAGTACTTC. This rearrangement joins TRBV9 to TRBJ2-5; 10 bases map to TRBD2. J lost 5 bases, V lost 0 bases, and 10 bases had no gene match. The CDR3 consists of 17 residues. Germline CDR1 and CDR2: SGDLS and YYNGEE.

The chain employs TRBV11-2 and TRBJ1-4; 10 nucleotides match TRBD1. With 5 bases clipped from V and 7 bases from J, the junction kept 4 bases outside the gene matches. The CDR3 loop spans 14 amino acids. CDR1 and CDR2 (germline): SGHAT, FQNNGV. CDR3 coding DNA: TGTGCCAGCAGCGTGACAGGGGGCATTGAAAAACTGTTTTTT. As protein: CASSVTGGIEKLFF.

The rearrangement links TRBV5-1 to TRBJ2-2, with 9 bases that match TRBD1. Germline lookup yields CDR1 SGHRS and CDR2 YFSETQ. The V and J ends lost 4 bases and 4 bases, in that order; junction bases with no gene match: 2. The CDR3 length is 14 residues. CDR3 nucleotides: TGCGCCAGCAGCATGACAGGGGGCACCGGGGAGCTGTTTTTT. Its translation: CASSMTGGTGELFF.

V and J are TRBV7-9 and TRBJ2-1; 12 nucleotides line up with TRBD2. In germline, CDR1 is SEHNR, CDR2 FQNEAQ (reference sequence). Losses at the gene ends were 6 bases for V and 0 bases for J; bases not matched to a gene: 3. The CDR3 length is 16 residues. This CDR3 is CASRPTSGSSYNEQFF. As DNA, the CDR3 is TGTGCCAGCAGGCCGACTAGCGGGAGCTCCTACAATGAGCAGTTCTTC. Complete variable domain (other parts from reference TRBV7-9 and TRBJ2-1): DTGVSQNPRHKITKRGQNVTFRCDPISEHNRLYWYRQTLGQGPEFLTYFQNEAQLEKSRLLSDRFSAERPKGSFSTLEIQRTEQGDSAMYLCASRPTSGSSYNEQFFGPGTRLTVL.

The CDR3 sequence is CASSAPRTGGAADTQYF. The DNA for the CDR3 is TGTGCCAGCAGCGCTCCAAGGACAGGGGGCGCAGCAGATACGCAGTATTTT. The genes are TRBV28 and TRBJ2-3; TRBD1 matches at 11 bases. V lost 6 bases to trimming and J lost 4 bases; unmatched junction nucleotides: 12. This CDR3 comprises 17 residues. Germline CDR1 reads MDHEN; CDR2 reads SYDVKM.

The V call is TRBV9, the J call TRBJ1-5; D is uncertain. Germline V CDR1 and CDR2: SGDLS, YYNGEE. Trimming left V 3 bases short and J 0 bases short, with 10 bases between. This CDR3 comprises 15 residues. Written as DNA, the CDR3 is TGTGCCAGCAGCGCCTGGGATCATAGCAATCAGCCCCAGCATTTT. As protein: CASSAWDHSNQPQHF.

V and J are TRBV4-3 and TRBJ2-3; D remains unclear. Trimming removed 4 bases from V and 0 bases from J, with 11 bases in between. This CDR3 has 15 residues. Germline V gene data show CDR1 as LGHNA and CDR2 as YSLEER. The CDR3 protein is CASSRTVRSTDTQYF. The CDR3 DNA is TGCGCCAGCAGCCGAACGGTCAGGAGCACAGATACGCAGTATTTT.

The genes are TRBV12-5 and TRBJ2-3, with D unclear. The CDR3 contains 13 residues. V was pared by 0 bases and J by 5 bases, with 6 bases between. CDR1 is LGHNT, CDR2 FRNRAP, per germline. CDR3 loop: CASGLVGRDTQYF. CDR3 nucleotides: TGTGCTAGTGGTTTGGTAGGAAGAGATACGCAGTATTTT.

The chain recombines TRBV19 with TRBJ1-3, with D uncertain. Trimming pared 3 bases from V and 0 bases from J, leaving 12 bases between. CDR3 length: 16 amino acids. CDR1 LNHDA and CDR2 SQIVND come from the germline V gene (reference sequence). The CDR3 nucleotides read TGTGCCAGTAGTATCGCGGGGTCGTTCTCTGGAAACACCATATATTTT. It is translated as CASSIAGSFSGNTIYF.

The chain links TRBV19 to TRBJ1-4, with 7 nucleotides matching TRBD1. V was pared by 4 bases and J by 4 bases, with 6 bases of the junction left unmatched. This CDR3 is built from 15 residues. Germline-derived CDR1 and CDR2 are LNHDA and SQIVND (reference sequence). The CDR3 protein is CASSSLGTVNEKLFF. In nucleotides, the CDR3 is TGTGCCAGTAGTAGTCTCGGGACAGTTAATGAAAAACTGTTTTTT. The full variable domain, with the rest looked up from reference TRBV19 and TRBJ1-4, is DGGITQSPKYLFRKEGQNVTLSCEQNLNHDAMYWYRQDPGQGLRLIYYSQIVNDFQKGDIAEGYSVSREKKESFPLTVTSAQKNPTAFYLCASSSLGTVNEKLFFGSGTQLSVL.

The chain combines TRBV6-5 with TRBJ1-1; TRBD1 matches 7 bases. Trimming cost V 5 bases and J 5 bases; bases outside gene matches: 11. Germline CDR1 reads MNHEY; CDR2 reads SVGAGI. The length of the CDR3 is 15 residues. The DNA for the CDR3 is TGTGCCAGCAGTCCAGGGGGGGGTTGGGTGACTGAAGCTTTCTTT. Encoded protein: CASSPGGGWVTEAFF.

The chain has TRBV6-1 and TRBJ1-2, with D uncertain. The V end lost 1 base, the J end lost 4 bases, and 13 bases lay between the germline ends. The CDR3 is 15 amino acids. Germline values: CDR1 MNHNS, CDR2 SASEGT. In DNA, the CDR3 is TGTGCCAGCAGTGAAGTTGGGGTGCGTGGCTATGGCTACACCTTC. It encodes CASSEVGVRGYGYTF.

This CDR3 reads CASSLALRGQGRDEAFF. The CDR3, as DNA: TGTGCCAGCAGCTTAGCGCTCCGGGGGCAGGGGCGCGATGAAGCTTTCTTT. This rearrangement joins TRBV7-2 to TRBJ1-1; D perhaps matches TRBD1 (6 bases). CDR3 length: 17 amino acids. Germline assignment: CDR1 SGHTA and CDR2 FQGNSA. V lost 0 bases and J lost 7, with 21 bases in between. Complete variable domain (other parts from reference TRBV7-2 and TRBJ1-1): GAGVSQSPSNKVTEKGKDVELRCDPISGHTALYWYRQSLGQGLEFLIYFQGNSAPDKSGLPSDRFSAERTGGSVSTLTIQRTQQEDSAVYLCASSLALRGQGRDEAFFGQGTRLTVV.

The J gene is TRBJ1-1, the V gene TRBV30; the D is unclear. CDR1 is GTSNPN, CDR2 SVGIG, per germline (reference sequence). Trimming shortened V by 3 bases and J by 6 bases, and 17 bases separated the two germline ends. This CDR3 comprises 14 residues. CDR3: CAWRRQYGIAEAFF. In DNA form, the CDR3 reads TGTGCCTGGAGGCGCCAATACGGGATCGCTGAAGCTTTCTTT.

This clone was recorded only once. V usage is TRBV7-3 and J usage is TRBJ2-2; 11 bases map to TRBD2. This CDR3 has 17 residues. Germline V gene data show CDR1 as SGHTA and CDR2 as FQGTGA. The V gene end was trimmed by 1 base and the J gene end by 6 bases; junction bases not matched to a gene: 7. The CDR3 sequence is CASSLMSGTSGAGELFF. The DNA of the CDR3 is TGTGCCAGCAGCTTAATGTCCGGGACTAGCGGTGCCGGGGAGCTGTTTTTT.

The chain joins TRBV9 to TRBJ2-1, with TRBD2 as a possible D gene (5 bases). Between the trimmed V and J ends, which lost 4 bases and 5 bases, there was a span of 13 bases. This CDR3 is built from 14 residues. Germline CDR1 SGDLS, CDR2 YYNGEE. The CDR3 is CASSFPGSDNEQFF. DNA of the CDR3: TGTGCCAGCAGCTTCCCGGGGTCAGACAATGAGCAGTTCTTC.

The rearrangement uses TRBV9 and TRBJ2-1, with D perhaps given as TRBD1 or TRBD2 (5 bases each). CDR1 SGDLS and CDR2 YYNGEE come from the germline V gene. The ends were cut back, 3 bases at V and 4 bases at J, with 23 bases in the middle. The CDR3 consists of 18 residues. CDR3 coding DNA: TGTGCCAGCAGCGCCGGGACCGCAAGAGCTCGGGGTTACAATGAGCAGTTCTTC. Its translation is CASSAGTARARGYNEQFF.

The table lists this clone with a count of one. The chain is built from TRBV11-2 and TRBJ2-1, with D hard to call. Trimming stripped 4 bases from V and 0 bases from J, with 7 bases between. Germline V lookup: CDR1 SGHAT, CDR2 FQNNGV. The CDR3 spans 14 residues. The CDR3 loop reads CASSYGSSYNEQFF. CDR3 coding DNA: TGTGCCAGCAGCTATGGATCCTCCTACAATGAGCAGTTCTTC.